This is a list of T cell receptor beta chains from one sample in a study of blood T cell repertoires in COVID-19. Repertoires were generated with immunoSEQ multiplex PCR, while TCRdb's copy carries only in-frame clones and drops some. The sample contains 350,000 to 400,000 clones, around 89% of which appear only once. Material for sequencing was PBMCs or T cells enriched from blood (not recorded which). These receptors all come from a woman aged 18-29 years who had recovered from COVID-19. CDR3s include the opening cysteine and the closing phenylalanine or tryptophan. Each record gives: D gene, V gene, J gene, clone size, CDR3 protein, CDR3 DNA. A D gene is named only where the DNA matches it firmly. Clone size, where shown, is once, few, many, or a class for clones that have expanded.

D gene: NA
V gene: TRBV27
J gene: TRBJ2-7
clone size: once
CDR3 protein: CASTNGGEQYF
CDR3 DNA: TGTGCCAGCACGAACGGGGGTGAGCAGTACTTC

D gene: TRBD2
V gene: TRBV9
J gene: TRBJ2-1
clone size: NA
CDR3 protein: CASSPGGLVYNEQFF
CDR3 DNA: TGTGCCAGCAGCCCCGGGGGACTAGTCTACAATGAGCAGTTCTTC

D gene: TRBD1
V gene: TRBV9
J gene: TRBJ2-1
clone size: NA
CDR3 protein: CASSVGEGADEQFF
CDR3 DNA: TGTGCCAGCAGCGTAGGCGAGGGGGCGGATGAGCAGTTCTTC

D gene: TRBD1
V gene: TRBV13
J gene: TRBJ1-1
clone size: NA
CDR3 protein: CASSKRKTGFATEAFF
CDR3 DNA: TGTGCCAGCAGCAAGAGGAAGACAGGGTTTGCCACTGAAGCTTTCTTT

D gene: NA
V gene: TRBV21-1
J gene: TRBJ1-2
clone size: NA
CDR3 protein: CASSKRGTVPSYGYTF
CDR3 DNA: TGTGCCAGCAGCAAAAGGGGAACAGTCCCCTCCTATGGCTACACCTTC

D gene: NA
V gene: TRBV30
J gene: TRBJ1-1
clone size: once
CDR3 protein: CAWSPWALNTEAFF
CDR3 DNA: TGTGCCTGGAGTCCCTGGGCCTTGAACACTGAAGCTTTCTTT

D gene: NA
V gene: TRBV11-2
J gene: TRBJ2-5
clone size: NA
CDR3 protein: CASSQTRQETQYF
CDR3 DNA: TGTGCCAGCAGCCAGACTAGGCAAGAGACCCAGTACTTC

D gene: TRBD1
V gene: TRBV19
J gene: TRBJ1-2
clone size: NA
CDR3 protein: CASTSAGGNYGYTF
CDR3 DNA: TGTGCCAGTACCAGCGCAGGGGGCAACTATGGCTACACCTTC

D gene: NA
V gene: TRBV10-3
J gene: TRBJ1-2
clone size: NA
CDR3 protein: CAISEPGLYGYTF
CDR3 DNA: TGTGCCATCAGTGAGCCTGGCCTCTATGGCTACACCTTC

D gene: NA
V gene: TRBV7-2
J gene: TRBJ2-3
clone size: NA
CDR3 protein: CASSLAQTGDADTQYF
CDR3 DNA: TGTGCCAGCAGCTTAGCTCAAACGGGGGACGCAGATACGCAGTATTTT

D gene: NA
V gene: TRBV4-1
J gene: TRBJ1-2
clone size: NA
CDR3 protein: CASSQLLQGSYGYTF
CDR3 DNA: TGCGCCAGCAGCCAGCTCCTACAGGGTAGCTATGGCTACACCTTC

D gene: TRBD1
V gene: TRBV4-2
J gene: TRBJ2-7
clone size: NA
CDR3 protein: CASSQVADRDGSYEQYF
CDR3 DNA: TGTGCCAGCAGCCAAGTGGCAGACAGGGATGGATCCTACGAGCAGTACTTC